This T cell receptor beta chain was documented in a study of technical replicates of blood from a few donors. The germline gives CDR1 LGHNA, CDR2 YSLEER. The CDR3 extends over 18 amino acids. Trimming cost V 3 bases and J 0 bases, with 20 bases left between them. Assay: immunoSEQ multiplex PCR; the TCRdb copy retains only in-frame clones and omits some. The table has 50,000 or so clones, roughly 92% seen once. The TCR comes from a human donor in good health. Some clones in this sample may be carry-over from other donors' samples. The sample comprised PBMCs. The genes are TRBV4-3 and TRBJ1-2; D possibly corresponds to TRBD1 (6 bases). The CDR3 DNA is TGCGCCAGCAGCCAGGAATTATCGGGGCAGGGGACTAACTATGGCTACACCTTC. Amino acid sequence: CASSQELSGQGTNYGYTF.